This is a list of T cell receptor beta chains from one sample in a study of blood T cell repertoires in COVID-19. TCRdb's table, derived via immunoSEQ multiplex PCR, lists solely in-frame clones and lacks some. In the table there are approximately 220,000 clones, 70% to 90% of which are singletons. The sample was PBMCs or T cells enriched from blood (not recorded which). The receptors derive from a woman aged 40 to 50 with acute COVID-19. Both conserved end residues are part of each CDR3. The D gene is left open where the match is weak.

j_call d_call v_call cdr3_length cdr3_aa
TRBJ2-7 . TRBV25-1 13 CASGGLISYEQYF
TRBJ1-2 . TRBV28 14 CASTPGGSNYGYTF
TRBJ2-1 TRBD2 TRBV5-8 16 CASSLTLAGGRVEQFF
TRBJ2-4 . TRBV19 16 CASNHMGASAKNIQYF
TRBJ1-4 . TRBV7-6 14 CASSLQGGPEKLFF
TRBJ2-1 . TRBV19 14 CASSRAGSHNEQFF
TRBJ1-3 . TRBV19 12 CASSAQGNTIYF
TRBJ2-2 TRBD1 TRBV19 15 CASSPGQGPAGELFF
TRBJ1-1 TRBD1 TRBV15 14 CATSDRGLGTEAFF
TRBJ2-2 . TRBV9 15 CASSVTGALTGELFF
TRBJ1-5 . TRBV28 14 CASSFSRSNQPQHF
TRBJ2-3 . TRBV20-1 15 CSASFIVWEVDTQYF
TRBJ1-1 . TRBV10-3 16 CAISGTSAQGNTEAFF
TRBJ2-7 . TRBV5-6 12 CASSLEHYEQYF
TRBJ2-1 . TRBV5-8 15 CASIARRSSYNEQFF
TRBJ1-2 . TRBV24-1 14 CATSALEQNYGYTF
TRBJ1-2 . TRBV12-5 14 CASGLGTFNYGYTF
TRBJ2-1 TRBD2 TRBV5-1 15 CASSPASGRARGEFF
TRBJ1-1 . TRBV7-9 18 CASSSPSGGLIRDTEAFF
TRBJ2-7 TRBD1 TRBV27 14 CASSSGTGPYEQYF